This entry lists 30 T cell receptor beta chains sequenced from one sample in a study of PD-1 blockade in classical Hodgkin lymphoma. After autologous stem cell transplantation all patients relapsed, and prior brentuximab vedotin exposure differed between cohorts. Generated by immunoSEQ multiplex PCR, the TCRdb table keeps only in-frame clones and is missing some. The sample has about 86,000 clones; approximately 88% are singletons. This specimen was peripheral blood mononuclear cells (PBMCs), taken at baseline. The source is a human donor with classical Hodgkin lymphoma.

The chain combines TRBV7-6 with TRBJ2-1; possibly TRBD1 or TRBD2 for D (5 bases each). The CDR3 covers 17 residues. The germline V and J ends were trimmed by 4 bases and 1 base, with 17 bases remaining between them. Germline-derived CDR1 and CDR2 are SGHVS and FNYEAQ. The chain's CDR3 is CASSSKRSGPSYNEQFF. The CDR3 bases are TGTGCCAGCAGCTCGAAACGATCGGGGCCGTCCTACAATGAGCAGTTCTTC.

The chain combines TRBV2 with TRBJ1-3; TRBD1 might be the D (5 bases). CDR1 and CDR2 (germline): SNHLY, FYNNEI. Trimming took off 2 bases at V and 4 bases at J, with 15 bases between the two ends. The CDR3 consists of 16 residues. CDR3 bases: TGTGCCAGCAGTGAATCAGGGCTTGATATCGGAAACACCATATATTTT. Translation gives CASSESGLDIGNTIYF.

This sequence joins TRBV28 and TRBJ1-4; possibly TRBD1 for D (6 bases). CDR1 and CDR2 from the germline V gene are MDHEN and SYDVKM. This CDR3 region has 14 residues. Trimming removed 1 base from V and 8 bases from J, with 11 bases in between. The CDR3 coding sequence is TGTGCCAGCAGTTTATCCGGGGGCGGCGAAAAACTGTTTTTT. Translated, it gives CASSLSGGGEKLFF.

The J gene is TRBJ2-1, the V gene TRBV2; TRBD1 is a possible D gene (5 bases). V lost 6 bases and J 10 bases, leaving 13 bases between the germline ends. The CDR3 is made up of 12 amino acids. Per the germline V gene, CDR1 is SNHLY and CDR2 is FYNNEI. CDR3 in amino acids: CASRPTGMEQFF. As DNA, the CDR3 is TGTGCCAGCAGACCAACAGGCATGGAGCAGTTCTTC.

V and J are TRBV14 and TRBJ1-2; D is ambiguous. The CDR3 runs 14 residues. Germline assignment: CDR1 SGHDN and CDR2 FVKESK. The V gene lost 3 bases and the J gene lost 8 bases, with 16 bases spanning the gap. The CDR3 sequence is CASSQSVGPGGYTF. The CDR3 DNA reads TGTGCCAGCAGCCAGTCTGTCGGCCCGGGAGGCTACACCTTC.

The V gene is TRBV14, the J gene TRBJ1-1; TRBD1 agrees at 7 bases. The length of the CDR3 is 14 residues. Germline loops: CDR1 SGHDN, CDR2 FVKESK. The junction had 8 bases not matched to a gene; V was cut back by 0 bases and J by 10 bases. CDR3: CASSQDQGDSGAFF. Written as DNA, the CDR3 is TGTGCCAGCAGCCAAGATCAAGGGGACAGTGGAGCTTTCTTT.

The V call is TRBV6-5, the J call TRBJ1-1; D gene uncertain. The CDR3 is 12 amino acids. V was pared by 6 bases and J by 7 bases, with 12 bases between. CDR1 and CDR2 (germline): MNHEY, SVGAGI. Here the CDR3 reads CASRLPPGEAFF. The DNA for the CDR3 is TGTGCCAGCAGACTACCTCCGGGTGAAGCTTTCTTT.

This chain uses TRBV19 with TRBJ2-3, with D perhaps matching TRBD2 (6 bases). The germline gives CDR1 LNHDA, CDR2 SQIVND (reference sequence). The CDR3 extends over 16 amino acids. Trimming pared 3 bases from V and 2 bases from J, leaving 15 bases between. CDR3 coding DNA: TGTGCCAGTAGTATTAACCCTGGCGGGATCACAGATACGCAGTATTTT. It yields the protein CASSINPGGITDTQYF. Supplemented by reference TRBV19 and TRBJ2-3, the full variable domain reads DGGITQSPKYLFRKEGQNVTLSCEQNLNHDAMYWYRQDPGQGLRLIYYSQIVNDFQKGDIAEGYSVSREKKESFPLTVTSAQKNPTAFYLCASSINPGGITDTQYFGPGTRLTVL.

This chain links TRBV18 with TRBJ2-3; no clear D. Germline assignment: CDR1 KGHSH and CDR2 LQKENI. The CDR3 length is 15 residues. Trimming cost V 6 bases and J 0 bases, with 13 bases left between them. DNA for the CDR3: TGTGCCAGCTCGGATGTCCTCGGTAGCACAGATACGCAGTATTTT. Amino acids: CASSDVLGSTDTQYF.

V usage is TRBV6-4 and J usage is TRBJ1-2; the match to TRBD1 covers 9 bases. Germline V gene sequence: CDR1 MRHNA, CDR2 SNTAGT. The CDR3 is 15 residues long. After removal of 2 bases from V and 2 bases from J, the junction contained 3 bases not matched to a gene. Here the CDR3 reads CASSDPGTGNYGYTF. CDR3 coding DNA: TGTGCCAGCAGTGACCCCGGGACAGGGAACTATGGCTACACCTTC.

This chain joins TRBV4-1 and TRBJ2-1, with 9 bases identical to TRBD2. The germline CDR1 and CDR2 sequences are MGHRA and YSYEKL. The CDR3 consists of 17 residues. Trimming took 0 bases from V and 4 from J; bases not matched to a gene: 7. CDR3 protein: CASSQEIGTSGYNEQFF. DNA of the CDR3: TGCGCCAGCAGCCAAGAGATTGGAACTAGCGGGTACAATGAGCAGTTCTTC.

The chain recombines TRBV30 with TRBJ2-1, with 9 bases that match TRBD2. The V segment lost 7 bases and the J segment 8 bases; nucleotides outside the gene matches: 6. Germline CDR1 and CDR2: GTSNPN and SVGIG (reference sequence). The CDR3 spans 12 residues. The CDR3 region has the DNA TGTGCCTTGGAGCGGGAGGCGCATGAGCAGTTCTTC. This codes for CALEREAHEQFF.

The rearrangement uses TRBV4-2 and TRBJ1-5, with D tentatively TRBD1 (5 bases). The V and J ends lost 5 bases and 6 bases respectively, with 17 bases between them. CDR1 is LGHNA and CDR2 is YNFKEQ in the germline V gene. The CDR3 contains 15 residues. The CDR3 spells CASSAFMGGGQPQHF. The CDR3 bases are TGTGCCAGCAGCGCCTTCATGGGGGGTGGTCAGCCCCAGCATTTT.

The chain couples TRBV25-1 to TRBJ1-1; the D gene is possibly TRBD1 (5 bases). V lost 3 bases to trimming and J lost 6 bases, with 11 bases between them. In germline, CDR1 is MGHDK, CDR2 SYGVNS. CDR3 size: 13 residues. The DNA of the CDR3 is TGTGCCAGCAGTGACCGAGGGGAGGCTGAAGCTTTCTTT. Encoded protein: CASSDRGEAEAFF. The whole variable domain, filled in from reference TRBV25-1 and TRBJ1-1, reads EADIYQTPRYLVIGTGKKITLECSQTMGHDKMYWYQQDPGMELHLIHYSYGVNSTEKGDLSSESTVSRIRTEHFPLTLESARPSHTSQYLCASSDRGEAEAFFGQGTRLTVV.

In DNA, the CDR3 is TGTGCCAGCAGCCCTTCGGACTCCTACGAGCAGTACTTC. Amino acid sequence: CASSPSDSYEQYF. The chain joins TRBV7-9 to TRBJ2-7; no definite D call. V lost 5 bases, J lost 0 bases, and 8 bases lay in between. CDR3 size: 13 residues. Germline V gene lookup returns CDR1 SEHNR and CDR2 FQNEAQ (reference sequence).

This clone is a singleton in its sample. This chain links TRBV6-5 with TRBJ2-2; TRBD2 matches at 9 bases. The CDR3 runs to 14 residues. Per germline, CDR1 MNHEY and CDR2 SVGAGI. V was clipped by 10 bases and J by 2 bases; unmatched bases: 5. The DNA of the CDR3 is TGTGCCACCCATAGCGGGAGAAACACCGGGGAGCTGTTTTTT. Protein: CATHSGRNTGELFF.

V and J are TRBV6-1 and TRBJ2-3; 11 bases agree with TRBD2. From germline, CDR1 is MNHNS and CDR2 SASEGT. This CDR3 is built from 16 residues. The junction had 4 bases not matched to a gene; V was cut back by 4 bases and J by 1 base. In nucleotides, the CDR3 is TGTGCCAGCAGTGCTCATAGCGGGAGGGGCACAGATACGCAGTATTTT. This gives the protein CASSAHSGRGTDTQYF.

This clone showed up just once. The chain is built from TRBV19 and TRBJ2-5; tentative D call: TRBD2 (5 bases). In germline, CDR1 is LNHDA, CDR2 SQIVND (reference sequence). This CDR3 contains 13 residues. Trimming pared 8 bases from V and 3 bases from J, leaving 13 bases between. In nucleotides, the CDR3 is TGTGCCAGTCGTCGATCGGGGAAAGAGACCCAGTACTTC. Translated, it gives CASRRSGKETQYF.

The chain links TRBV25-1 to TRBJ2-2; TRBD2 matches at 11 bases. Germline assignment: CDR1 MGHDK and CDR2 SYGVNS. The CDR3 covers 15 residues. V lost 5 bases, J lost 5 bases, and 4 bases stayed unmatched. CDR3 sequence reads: CASSTGLAVTGELFF. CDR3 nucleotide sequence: TGTGCCAGCAGTACGGGACTAGCGGTGACCGGGGAGCTGTTTTTT.

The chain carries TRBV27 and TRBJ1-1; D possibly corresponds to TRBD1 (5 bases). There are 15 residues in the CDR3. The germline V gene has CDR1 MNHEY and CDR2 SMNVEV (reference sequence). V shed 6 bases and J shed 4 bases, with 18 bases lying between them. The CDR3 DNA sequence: TGTGCCAGCAGCTCCCCTCTTAGGGGACGCACTGAAGCTTTCTTT. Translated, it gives CASSSPLRGRTEAFF.

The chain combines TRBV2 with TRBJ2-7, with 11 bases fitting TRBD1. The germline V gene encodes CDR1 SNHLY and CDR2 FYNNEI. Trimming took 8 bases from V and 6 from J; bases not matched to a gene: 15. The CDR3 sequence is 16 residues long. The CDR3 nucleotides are TGTGCCAGCGAAAGGGGGATAGGACAGGGGGCCGGCGAGCAGTACTTC. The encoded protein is CASERGIGQGAGEQYF.

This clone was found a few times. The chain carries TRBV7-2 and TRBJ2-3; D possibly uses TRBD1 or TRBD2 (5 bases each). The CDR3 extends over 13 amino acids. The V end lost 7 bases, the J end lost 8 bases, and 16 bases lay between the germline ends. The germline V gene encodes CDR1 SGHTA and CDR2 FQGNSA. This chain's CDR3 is CASTTGTLGTQYF. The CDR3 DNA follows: TGTGCCAGCACCACCGGGACCCTCGGTACGCAGTATTTT.

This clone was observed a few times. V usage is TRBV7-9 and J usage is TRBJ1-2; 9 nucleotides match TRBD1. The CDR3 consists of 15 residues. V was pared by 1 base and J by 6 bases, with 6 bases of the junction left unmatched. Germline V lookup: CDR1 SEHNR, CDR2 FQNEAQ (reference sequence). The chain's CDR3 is CASSLETGQGNGYTF. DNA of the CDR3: TGTGCCAGCAGCTTAGAAACGGGACAGGGTAATGGCTACACCTTC.

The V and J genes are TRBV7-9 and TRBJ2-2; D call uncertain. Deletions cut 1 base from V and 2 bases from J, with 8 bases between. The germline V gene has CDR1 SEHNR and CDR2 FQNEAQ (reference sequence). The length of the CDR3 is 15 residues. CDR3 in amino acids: CASSLGAGNTGELFF. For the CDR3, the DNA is TGTGCCAGCAGCTTAGGGGCCGGAAACACCGGGGAGCTGTTTTTT.

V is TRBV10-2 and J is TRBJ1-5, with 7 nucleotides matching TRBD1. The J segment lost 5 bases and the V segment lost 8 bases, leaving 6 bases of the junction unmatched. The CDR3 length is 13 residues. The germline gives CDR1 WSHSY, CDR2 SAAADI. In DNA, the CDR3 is TGCGCCAGCTCTAGACAGGGCGATCAGCCCCAGCATTTT. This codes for CASSRQGDQPQHF.

The CDR3 loop is CASSERPQGRNQPQHF. CDR3 nucleotides: TGTGCCAGCAGTGAGCGCCCCCAAGGTCGCAATCAGCCCCAGCATTTT. The gene calls are TRBV6-1 and TRBJ1-5; the D is unclear. In germline, CDR1 is MNHNS, CDR2 SASEGT. CDR3 length: 16 residues. The V gene lost 3 bases and the J gene lost 2 bases, with 14 bases spanning the gap.

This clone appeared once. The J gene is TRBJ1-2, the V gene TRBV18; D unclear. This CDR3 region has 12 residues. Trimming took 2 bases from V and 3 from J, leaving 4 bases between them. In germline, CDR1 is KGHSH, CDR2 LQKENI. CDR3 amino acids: CASSPRDYGYTF. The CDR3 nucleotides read TGTGCCAGCTCACCAAGGGACTATGGCTACACCTTC.

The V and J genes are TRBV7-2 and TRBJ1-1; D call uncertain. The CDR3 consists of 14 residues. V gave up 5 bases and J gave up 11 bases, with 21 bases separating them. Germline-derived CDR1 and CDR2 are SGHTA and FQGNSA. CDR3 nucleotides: TGTGCCAGCAGCCAAGGGAGGTACTCTGTTACGGCTTTCTTT. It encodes CASSQGRYSVTAFF.

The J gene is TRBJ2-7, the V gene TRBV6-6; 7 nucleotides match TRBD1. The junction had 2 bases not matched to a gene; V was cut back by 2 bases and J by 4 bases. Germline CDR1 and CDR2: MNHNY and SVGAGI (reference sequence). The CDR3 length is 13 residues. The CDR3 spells CASSYGTVYEQYF. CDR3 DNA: TGTGCCAGCAGTTACGGGACAGTTTACGAGCAGTACTTC.

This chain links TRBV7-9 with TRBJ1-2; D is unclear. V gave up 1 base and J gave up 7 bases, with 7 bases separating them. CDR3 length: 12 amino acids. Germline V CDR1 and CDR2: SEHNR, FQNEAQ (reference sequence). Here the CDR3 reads CASSLGDLGYTF. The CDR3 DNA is TGTGCCAGCAGCTTAGGAGACCTTGGCTACACCTTC. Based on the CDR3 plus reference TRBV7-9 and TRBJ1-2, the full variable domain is DTGVSQNPRHKITKRGQNVTFRCDPISEHNRLYWYRQTLGQGPEFLTYFQNEAQLEKSRLLSDRFSAERPKGSFSTLEIQRTEQGDSAMYLCASSLGDLGYTFGSGTRLTVV.